Sequencing of this T cell receptor (beta chain) was carried out in a study of CD8 T cells in Susac syndrome (dated by TCRdb to between 2018 and 2020). For the study in its entirety: Among the sequenced Susac syndrome patients, 5 or 6 had clinically active disease and 8 or 9 were in clinical remission. The study compared CD8+ T cell repertoire clonality among around 11 healthy donors, 14 Susac syndrome patients and some 16 multiple sclerosis patients. At the time of blood withdrawal, Susac syndrome patients were either therapy-naive, taking corticosteroids (with some also receiving IVIg), or on IVIg alone. Whether CD8+ T cell activation and differentiation in Susac syndrome was antigen driven was tested using repertoire sequencing. General findings and caveats noted by the study authors: The number of individuals in the TCR sequencing and HLA analysis was acknowledged as relatively small. Susac syndrome CD8+ repertoires showed clonal expansion, highest in CD8+ TEMRA cells and greater in clinically active than remitting patients. In the total CD8+ and CD8+ TEMRA repertoires, sixteen and five Susac-specific public clones, respectively, were identified.

The CDR3 numbers 13 residues from cysteine through phenylalanine. Only CDR3 DNA is held: 39 bases, read in frame from base 1. The germline V gene sets CDR1 to LGHNA and CDR2 to YSLEER. RNA was extracted using the RNeasy kit, and about 0.45 to 1 ug of the RNA was reverse transcribed with random hexamers. TCR beta CDR3 regions were amplified with the immunoSEQ multiplex PCR assay covering 54 Vbeta and 13 Jbeta segments. PCR amplification bias was corrected by using a synthetic template baseline for primer optimization and computational correction. The study's own analysis went as follows. Reads were assigned to V, D and J genes according to IMGT and analyzed in immunoSEQ Analyzer, with only productive sequences retained. To calculate clonality, Shannon entropy was normalized by log2 of the number of productive unique sequences and then subtracted from one. Public and private clones were assessed among the 100 most prevalent clones of each patient and control. Susac-specific clones were defined as absent from healthy and MS cohorts, 850 to 1,300 published viral clones and other ImmuneACCESS disease sequences. TCRdb applied fastp at Q25 and MiXCR to the public reads, then kept only in-frame beta chains. Identical CDR3 protein sequences are pooled into one entry, listed with their most common genes and DNA. These V and J calls derive from TCRdb rather than the authors' analysis. Recorded for this sample are 95,000 to 150,000 distinct CDR3 sequences; about 93% of them occurred a single time. The top ten clonotypes cover 0.28% of the sample.

Peripheral blood CD8+ and CD4+ T cells from healthy donors, Susac syndrome patients and multiple sclerosis patients were profiled using high-throughput TCR beta sequencing. Recently defined diagnostic criteria for definite or probable disease were met by the Susac syndrome patients. CD8+ TEMRA cells were enriched by FACS, while bulk CD8+ and CD4+ T cells were purified by magnetic negative isolation. Blood was collected in EDTA tubes and processed within 24 hours, with PBMCs isolated through density gradient centrifugation. PBMCs intended for TCR sequencing were frozen in liquid nitrogen and were later thawed in a 37 degrees C water bath. The sorted or isolated CD4+, CD8+ and CD8+ TEMRA cells reached a purity of at least 90%. This clonotype appeared a few times. Its specific antigen is unknown. One end of the junction does not line up with germline, which may come from a read error.

The chain is assembled from TRBV4-3 and TRBJ2-7, and the D gene may be TRBD1, 6 bases matching. This receptor was identified in a human donor with Susac syndrome. Material: CD8+ T cells from PBMCs. The nucleotides are TGTGCCAGCAGCCAAGAACAGGGCTACGAGCAGTACTTC. Its protein reads: CASSQEQGYEQYF.